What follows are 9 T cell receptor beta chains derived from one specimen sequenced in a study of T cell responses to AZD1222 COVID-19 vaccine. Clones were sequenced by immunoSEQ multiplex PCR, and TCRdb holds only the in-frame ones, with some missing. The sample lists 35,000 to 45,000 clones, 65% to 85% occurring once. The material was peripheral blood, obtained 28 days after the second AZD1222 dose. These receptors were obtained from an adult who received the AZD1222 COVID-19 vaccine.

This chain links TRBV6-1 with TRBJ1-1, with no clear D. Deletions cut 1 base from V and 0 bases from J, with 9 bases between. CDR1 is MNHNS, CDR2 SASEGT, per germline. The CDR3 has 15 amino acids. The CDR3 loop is CASSEGTALNTEAFF. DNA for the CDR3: TGTGCCAGCAGTGAAGGAACGGCGTTGAACACTGAAGCTTTCTTT.

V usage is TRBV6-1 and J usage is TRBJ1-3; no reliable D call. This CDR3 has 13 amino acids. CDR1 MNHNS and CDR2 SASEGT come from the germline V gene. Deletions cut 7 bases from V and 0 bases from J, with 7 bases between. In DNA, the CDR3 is TGTGCCAGCACCAGGACCTCTGGAAACACCATATATTTT. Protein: CASTRTSGNTIYF.

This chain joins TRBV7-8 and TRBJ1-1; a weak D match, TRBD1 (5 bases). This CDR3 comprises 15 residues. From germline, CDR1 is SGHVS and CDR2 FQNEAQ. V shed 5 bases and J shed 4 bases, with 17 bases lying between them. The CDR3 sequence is CASSTTGALGTEAFF. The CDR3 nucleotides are TGTGCCAGCAGCACCACCGGGGCCTTAGGCACTGAAGCTTTCTTT.

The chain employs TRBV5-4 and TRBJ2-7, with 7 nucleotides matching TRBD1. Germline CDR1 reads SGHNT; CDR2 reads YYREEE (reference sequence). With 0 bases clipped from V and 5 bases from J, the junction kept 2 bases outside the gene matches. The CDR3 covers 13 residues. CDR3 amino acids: CASSLVQGDEQYF. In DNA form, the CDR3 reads TGTGCCAGCAGCTTGGTGCAGGGGGACGAGCAGTACTTC. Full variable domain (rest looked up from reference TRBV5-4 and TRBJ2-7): ETGVTQSPTHLIKTRGQQVTLRCSSQSGHNTVSWYQQALGQGPQFIFQYYREEENGRGNFPPRFSGLQFPNYSSELNVNALELDDSALYLCASSLVQGDEQYFGPGTRLTVT.

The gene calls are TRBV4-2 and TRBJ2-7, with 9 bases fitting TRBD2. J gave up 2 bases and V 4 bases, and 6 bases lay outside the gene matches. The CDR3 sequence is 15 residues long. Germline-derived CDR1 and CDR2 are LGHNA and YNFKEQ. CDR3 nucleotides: TGTGCCAGCAGCCCCCGACTAGCGGTAACCTACGAGCAGTACTTC. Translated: CASSPRLAVTYEQYF.

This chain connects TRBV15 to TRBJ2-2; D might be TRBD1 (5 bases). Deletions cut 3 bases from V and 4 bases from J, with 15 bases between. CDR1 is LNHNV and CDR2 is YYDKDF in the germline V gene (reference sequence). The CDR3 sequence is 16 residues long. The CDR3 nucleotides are TGTGCCACCAGCAGGGGGCCCACCAGGGTCACCGGGGAGCTGTTTTTT. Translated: CATSRGPTRVTGELFF. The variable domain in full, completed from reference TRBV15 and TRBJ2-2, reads DAMVIQNPRYQVTQFGKPVTLSCSQTLNHNVMYWYQQKSSQAPKLLFHYYDKDFNNEADTPDNFQSRRPNTSFCFLDIRSPGLGDTAMYLCATSRGPTRVTGELFFGEGSRLTVL.

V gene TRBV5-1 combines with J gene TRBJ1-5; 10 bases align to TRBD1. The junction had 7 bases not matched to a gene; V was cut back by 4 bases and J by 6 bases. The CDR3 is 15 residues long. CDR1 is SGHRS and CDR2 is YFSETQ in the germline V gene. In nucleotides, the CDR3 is TGCGCCAGCAGCCTCGGGACAGGGGCCTCTCAGCCCCAGCATTTT. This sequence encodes CASSLGTGASQPQHF.

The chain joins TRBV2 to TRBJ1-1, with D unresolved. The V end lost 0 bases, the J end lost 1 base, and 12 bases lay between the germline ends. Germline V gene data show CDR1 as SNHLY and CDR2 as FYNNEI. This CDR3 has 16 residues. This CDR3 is CASSEAGPASNTEAFF. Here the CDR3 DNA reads TGTGCCAGCAGTGAAGCTGGCCCGGCCTCGAACACTGAAGCTTTCTTT.

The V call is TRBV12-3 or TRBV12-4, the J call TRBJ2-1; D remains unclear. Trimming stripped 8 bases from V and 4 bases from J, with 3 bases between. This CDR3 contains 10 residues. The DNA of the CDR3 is TGTGCCAGCGGTTACAATGAGCAGTTCTTC. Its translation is CASGYNEQFF.